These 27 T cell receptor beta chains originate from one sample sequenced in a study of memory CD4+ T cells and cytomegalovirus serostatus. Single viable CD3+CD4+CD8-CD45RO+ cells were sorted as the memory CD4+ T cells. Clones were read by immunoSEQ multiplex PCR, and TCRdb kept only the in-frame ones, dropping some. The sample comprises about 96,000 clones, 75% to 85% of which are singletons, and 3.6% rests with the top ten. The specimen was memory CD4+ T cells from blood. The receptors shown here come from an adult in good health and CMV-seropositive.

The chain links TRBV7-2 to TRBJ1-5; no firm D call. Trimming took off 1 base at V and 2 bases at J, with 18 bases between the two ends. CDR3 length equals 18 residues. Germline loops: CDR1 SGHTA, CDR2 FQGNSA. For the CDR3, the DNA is TGTGCCAGCAGCTTAGTGTCGTCAGGCCTCGGGGGCAATCAGCCCCAGCATTTT. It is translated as CASSLVSSGLGGNQPQHF.

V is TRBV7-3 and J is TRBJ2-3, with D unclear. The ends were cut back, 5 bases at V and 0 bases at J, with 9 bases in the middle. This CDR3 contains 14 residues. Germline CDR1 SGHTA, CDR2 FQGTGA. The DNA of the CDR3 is TGTGCCAGCAGCCCCGGCCGAAGCACAGATACGCAGTATTTT. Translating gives CASSPGRSTDTQYF.

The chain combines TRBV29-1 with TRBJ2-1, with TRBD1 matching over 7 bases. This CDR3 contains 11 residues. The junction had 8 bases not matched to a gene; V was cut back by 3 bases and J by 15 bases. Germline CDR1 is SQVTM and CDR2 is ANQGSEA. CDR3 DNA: TGCAGCGTTGATCGGACAGGAACTTCGTTCTTC. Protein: CSVDRTGTSFF.

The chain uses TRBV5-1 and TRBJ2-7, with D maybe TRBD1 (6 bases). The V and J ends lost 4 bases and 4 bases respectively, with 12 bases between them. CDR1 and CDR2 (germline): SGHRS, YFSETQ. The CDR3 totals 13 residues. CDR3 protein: CASSPNRVYEQYF. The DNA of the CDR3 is TGCGCCAGCAGCCCCAACAGGGTTTACGAGCAGTACTTC.

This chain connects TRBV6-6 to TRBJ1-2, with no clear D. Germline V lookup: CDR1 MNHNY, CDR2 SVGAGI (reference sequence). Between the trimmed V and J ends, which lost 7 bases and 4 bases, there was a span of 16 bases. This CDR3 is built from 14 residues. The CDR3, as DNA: TGTGCCAGCACCCAACAAGGTGAGAGCTATGGCTACACCTTC. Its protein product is CASTQQGESYGYTF.

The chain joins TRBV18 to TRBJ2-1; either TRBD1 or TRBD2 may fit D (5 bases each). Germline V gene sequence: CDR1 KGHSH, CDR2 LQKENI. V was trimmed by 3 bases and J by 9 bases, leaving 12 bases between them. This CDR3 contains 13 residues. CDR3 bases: TGTGCCAGCTCACCTTGGACGGGGCTTGAGCAGTTCTTC. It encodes CASSPWTGLEQFF.

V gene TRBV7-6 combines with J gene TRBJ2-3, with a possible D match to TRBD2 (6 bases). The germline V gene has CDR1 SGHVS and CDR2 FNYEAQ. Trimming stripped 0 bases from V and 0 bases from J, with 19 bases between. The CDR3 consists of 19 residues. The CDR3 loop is CASSLARREVGPSTDTQYF. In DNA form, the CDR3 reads TGTGCCAGCAGCTTAGCGCGGAGGGAGGTCGGACCTAGCACAGATACGCAGTATTTT.

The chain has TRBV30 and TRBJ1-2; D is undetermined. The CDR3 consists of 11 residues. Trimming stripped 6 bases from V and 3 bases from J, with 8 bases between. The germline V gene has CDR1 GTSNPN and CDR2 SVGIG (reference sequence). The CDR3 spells CACNGYYGYTF. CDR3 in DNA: TGTGCCTGCAACGGATACTATGGCTACACCTTC.

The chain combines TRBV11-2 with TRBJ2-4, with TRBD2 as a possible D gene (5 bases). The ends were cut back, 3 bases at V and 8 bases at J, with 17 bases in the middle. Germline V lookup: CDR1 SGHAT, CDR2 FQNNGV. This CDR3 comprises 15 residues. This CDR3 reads CASSLNPERGYIQYF. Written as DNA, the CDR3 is TGTGCCAGCAGCTTGAATCCGGAGAGAGGGTACATTCAGTACTTC.

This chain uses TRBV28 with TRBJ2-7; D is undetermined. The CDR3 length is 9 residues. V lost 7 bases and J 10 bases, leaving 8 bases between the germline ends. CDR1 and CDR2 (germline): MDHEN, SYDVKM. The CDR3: CASKVGQYF. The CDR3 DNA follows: TGTGCCAGCAAGGTCGGTCAGTACTTC.

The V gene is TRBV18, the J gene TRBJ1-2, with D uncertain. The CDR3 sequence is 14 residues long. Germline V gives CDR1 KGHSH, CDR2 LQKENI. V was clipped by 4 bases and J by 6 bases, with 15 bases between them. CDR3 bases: TGTGCCAGCTCACTCTCGTCAGATCTTGATGGCTACACCTTC. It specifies CASSLSSDLDGYTF.

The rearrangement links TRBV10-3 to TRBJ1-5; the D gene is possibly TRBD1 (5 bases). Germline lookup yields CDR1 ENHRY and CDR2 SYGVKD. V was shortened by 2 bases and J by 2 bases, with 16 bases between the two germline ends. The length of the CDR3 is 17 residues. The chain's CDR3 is CAISESTGGLGNQPQHF. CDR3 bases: TGTGCCATCAGTGAGAGCACTGGGGGTCTTGGCAATCAGCCCCAGCATTTT.

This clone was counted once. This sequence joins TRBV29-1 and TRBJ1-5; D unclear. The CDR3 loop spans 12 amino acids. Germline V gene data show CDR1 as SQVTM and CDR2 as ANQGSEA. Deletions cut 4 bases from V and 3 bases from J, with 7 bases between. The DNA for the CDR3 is TGCAGCGTTGGAGATATCAATCAGCCCCAGCATTTT. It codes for CSVGDINQPQHF.

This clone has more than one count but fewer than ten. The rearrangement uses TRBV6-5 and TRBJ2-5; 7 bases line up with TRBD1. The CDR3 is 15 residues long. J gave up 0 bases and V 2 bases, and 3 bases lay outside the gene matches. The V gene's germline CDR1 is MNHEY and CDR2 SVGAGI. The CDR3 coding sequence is TGTGCCAGCAGTTACGGGACAGAGTACCAAGAGACCCAGTACTTC. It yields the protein CASSYGTEYQETQYF.

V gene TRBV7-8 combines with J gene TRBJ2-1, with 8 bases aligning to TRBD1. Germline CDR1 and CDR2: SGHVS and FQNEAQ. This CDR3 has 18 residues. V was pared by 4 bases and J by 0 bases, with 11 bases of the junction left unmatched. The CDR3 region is CASSSLTWTGSSYNEQFF. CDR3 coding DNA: TGTGCCAGCAGCTCACTCACCTGGACAGGGTCCTCCTACAATGAGCAGTTCTTC.

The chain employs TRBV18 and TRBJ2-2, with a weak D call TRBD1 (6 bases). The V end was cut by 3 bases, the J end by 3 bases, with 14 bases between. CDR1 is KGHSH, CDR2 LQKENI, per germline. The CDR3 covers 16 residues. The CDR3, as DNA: TGTGCCAGCTCACCCTCGGTGGCAGGGGACACCGGGGAGCTGTTTTTT. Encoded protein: CASSPSVAGDTGELFF. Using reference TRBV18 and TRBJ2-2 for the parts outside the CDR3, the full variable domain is NAGVMQNPRHLVRRRGQEARLRCSPMKGHSHVYWYRQLPEEGLKFMVYLQKENIIDESGMPKERFSAEFPKEGPSILRIQQVVRGDSAAYFCASSPSVAGDTGELFFGEGSRLTVL.

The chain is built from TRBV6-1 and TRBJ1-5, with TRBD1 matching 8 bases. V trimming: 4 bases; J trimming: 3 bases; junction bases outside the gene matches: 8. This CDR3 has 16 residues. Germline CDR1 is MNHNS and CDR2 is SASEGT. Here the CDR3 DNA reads TGTGCCAGCAGTGTTCGAGGACAGGGCGACAATCAGCCCCAGCATTTT. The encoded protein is CASSVRGQGDNQPQHF.

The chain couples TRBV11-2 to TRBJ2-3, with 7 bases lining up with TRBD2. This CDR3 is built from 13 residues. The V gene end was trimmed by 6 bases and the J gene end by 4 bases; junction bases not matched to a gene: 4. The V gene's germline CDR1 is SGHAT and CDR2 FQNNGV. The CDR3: CASRASGADTQYF. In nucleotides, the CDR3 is TGTGCCAGCAGAGCGAGCGGGGCAGATACGCAGTATTTT.

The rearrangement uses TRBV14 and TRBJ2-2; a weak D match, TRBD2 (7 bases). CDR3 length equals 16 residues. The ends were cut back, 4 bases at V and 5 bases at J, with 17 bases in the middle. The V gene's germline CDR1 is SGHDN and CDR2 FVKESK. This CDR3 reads CASSPTGGRWTGELFF. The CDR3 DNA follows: TGTGCCAGCAGCCCCACCGGGGGGCGGTGGACCGGGGAGCTGTTTTTT.

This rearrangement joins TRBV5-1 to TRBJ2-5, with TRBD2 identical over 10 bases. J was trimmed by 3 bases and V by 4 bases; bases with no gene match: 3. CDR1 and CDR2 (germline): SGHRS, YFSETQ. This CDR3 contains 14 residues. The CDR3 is CASSPGLAEETQYF. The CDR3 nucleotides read TGCGCCAGCAGCCCAGGACTAGCGGAAGAGACCCAGTACTTC.

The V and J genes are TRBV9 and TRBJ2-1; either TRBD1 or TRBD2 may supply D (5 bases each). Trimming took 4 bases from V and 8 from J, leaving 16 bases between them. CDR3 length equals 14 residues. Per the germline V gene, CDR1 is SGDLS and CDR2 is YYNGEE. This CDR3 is CASSPSEGYDEQFF. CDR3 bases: TGTGCCAGCAGCCCCAGCGAGGGGTATGATGAGCAGTTCTTC.

The CDR3 spells CASSLGLAGIYEQYF. CDR3 bases: TGTGCCAGCAGCTTAGGACTAGCGGGAATATACGAGCAGTACTTC. V and J are TRBV7-2 and TRBJ2-7, with 11 bases lining up with TRBD2. After removal of 1 base from V and 4 bases from J, the junction contained 3 bases not matched to a gene. The length of the CDR3 is 15 residues. Germline V gene lookup returns CDR1 SGHTA and CDR2 FQGNSA.

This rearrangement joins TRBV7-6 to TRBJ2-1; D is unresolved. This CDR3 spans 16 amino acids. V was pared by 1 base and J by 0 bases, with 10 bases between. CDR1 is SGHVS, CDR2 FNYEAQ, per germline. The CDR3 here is CASSLGPPNSYNEQFF. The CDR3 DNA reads TGTGCCAGCAGCTTAGGGCCCCCGAACTCCTACAATGAGCAGTTCTTC.

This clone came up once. In DNA form, the CDR3 reads TGTGCCAGCAAGGGGGATAGCAATCAGCCCCAGCATTTT. Amino acids: CASKGDSNQPQHF. The chain joins TRBV6-6 to TRBJ1-5; D might be TRBD1 (6 bases). CDR1 and CDR2 (germline): MNHNY, SVGAGI (reference sequence). The CDR3 loop spans 13 amino acids. Trimming cost V 7 bases and J 0 bases, with 7 bases left between them.

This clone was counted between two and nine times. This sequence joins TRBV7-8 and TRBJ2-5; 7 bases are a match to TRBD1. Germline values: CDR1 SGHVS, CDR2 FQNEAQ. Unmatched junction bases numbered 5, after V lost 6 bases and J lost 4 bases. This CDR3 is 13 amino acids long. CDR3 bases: TGTGCCAGCAGATCTGACAGGGCAGAGACCCAGTACTTC. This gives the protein CASRSDRAETQYF.

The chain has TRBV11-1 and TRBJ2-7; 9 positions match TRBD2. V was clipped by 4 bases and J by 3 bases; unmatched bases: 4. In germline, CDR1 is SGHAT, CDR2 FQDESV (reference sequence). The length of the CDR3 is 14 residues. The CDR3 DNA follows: TGTGCCAGCAGCTCGAGACTAGCGGTCTACGAGCAGTACTTC. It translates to CASSSRLAVYEQYF.

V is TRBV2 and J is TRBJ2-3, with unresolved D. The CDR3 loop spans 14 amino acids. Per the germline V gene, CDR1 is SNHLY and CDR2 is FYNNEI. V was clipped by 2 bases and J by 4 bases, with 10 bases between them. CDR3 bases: TGTGCCAGCAGTGAACTTGAGGCAGCAGATACGCAGTATTTT. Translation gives CASSELEAADTQYF.